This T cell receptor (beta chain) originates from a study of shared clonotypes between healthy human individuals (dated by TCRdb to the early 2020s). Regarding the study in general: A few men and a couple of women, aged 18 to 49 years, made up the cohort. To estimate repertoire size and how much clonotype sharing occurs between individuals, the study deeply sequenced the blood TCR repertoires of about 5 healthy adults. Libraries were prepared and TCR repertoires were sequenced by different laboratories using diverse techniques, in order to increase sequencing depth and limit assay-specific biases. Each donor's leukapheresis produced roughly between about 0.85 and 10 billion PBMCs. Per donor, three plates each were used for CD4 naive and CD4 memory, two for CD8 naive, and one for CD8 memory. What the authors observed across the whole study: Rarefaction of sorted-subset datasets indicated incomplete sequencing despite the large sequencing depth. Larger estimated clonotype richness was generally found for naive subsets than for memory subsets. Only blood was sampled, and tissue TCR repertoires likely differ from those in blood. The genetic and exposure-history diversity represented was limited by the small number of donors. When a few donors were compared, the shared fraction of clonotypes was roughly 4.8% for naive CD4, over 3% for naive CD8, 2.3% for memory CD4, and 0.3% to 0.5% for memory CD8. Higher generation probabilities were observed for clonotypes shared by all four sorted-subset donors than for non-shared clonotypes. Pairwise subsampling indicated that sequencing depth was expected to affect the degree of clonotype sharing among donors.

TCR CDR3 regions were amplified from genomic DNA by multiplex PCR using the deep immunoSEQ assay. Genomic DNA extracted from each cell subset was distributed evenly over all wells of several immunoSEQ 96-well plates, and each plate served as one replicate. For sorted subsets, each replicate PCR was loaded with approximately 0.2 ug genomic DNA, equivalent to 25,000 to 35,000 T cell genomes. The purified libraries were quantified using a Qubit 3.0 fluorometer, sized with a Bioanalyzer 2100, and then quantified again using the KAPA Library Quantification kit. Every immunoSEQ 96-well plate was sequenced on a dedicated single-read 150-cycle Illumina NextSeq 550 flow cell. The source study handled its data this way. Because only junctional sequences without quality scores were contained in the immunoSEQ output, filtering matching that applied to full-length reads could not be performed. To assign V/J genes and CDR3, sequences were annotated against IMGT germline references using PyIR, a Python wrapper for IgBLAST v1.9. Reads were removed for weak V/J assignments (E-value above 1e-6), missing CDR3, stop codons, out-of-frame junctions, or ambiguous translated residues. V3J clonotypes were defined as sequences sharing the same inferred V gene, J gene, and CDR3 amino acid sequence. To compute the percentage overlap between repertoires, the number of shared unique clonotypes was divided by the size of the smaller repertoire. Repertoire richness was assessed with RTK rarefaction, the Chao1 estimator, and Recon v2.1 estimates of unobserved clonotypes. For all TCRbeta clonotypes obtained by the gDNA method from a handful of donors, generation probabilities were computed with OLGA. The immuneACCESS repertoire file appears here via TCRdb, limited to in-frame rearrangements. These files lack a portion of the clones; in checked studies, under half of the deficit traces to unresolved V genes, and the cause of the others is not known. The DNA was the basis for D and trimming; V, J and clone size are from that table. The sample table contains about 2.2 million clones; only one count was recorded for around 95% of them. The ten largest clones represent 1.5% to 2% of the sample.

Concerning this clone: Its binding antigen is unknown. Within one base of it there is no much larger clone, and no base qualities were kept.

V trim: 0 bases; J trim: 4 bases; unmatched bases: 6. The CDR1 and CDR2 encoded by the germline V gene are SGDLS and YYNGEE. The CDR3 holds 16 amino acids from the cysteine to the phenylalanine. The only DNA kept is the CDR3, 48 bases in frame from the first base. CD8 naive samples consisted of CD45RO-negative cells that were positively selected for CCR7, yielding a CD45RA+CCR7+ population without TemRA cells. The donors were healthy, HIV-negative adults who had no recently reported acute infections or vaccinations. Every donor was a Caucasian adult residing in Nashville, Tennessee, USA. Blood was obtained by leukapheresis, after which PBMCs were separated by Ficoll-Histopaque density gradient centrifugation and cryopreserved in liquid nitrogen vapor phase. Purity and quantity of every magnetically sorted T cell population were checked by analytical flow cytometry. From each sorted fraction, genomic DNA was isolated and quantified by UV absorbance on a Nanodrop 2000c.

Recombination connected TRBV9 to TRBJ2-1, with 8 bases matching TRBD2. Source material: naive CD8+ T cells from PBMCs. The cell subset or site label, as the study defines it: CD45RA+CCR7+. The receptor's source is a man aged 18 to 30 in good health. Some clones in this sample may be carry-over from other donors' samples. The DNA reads TGTGCCAGCAGCGTAGGGGCTAGCGGGTTTTACAATGAGCAGTTCTTC. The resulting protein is CASSVGASGFYNEQFF.